This T cell receptor (beta chain) comes out of a study of early stage breast cancer tumors. This clone appeared a single time. The assay was immunoSEQ multiplex PCR, and TCRdb's table has in-frame clones only and misses some. The sample has about 53,000 clones; 75% to 95% are singletons. The CDR3 has 15 amino acids. From germline, CDR1 is MDHEN and CDR2 SYDVKM. Between the trimmed V and J ends, which lost 3 bases and 6 bases, there was a span of 14 bases. The specimen was blood. This TCR derives from a person aged 70 to 85 with breast cancer. This chain joins TRBV28 and TRBJ2-2; D perhaps matches TRBD2 (5 bases). CDR3: CASSLIFRAAGELFF. CDR3 DNA sequence: TGTGCCAGCAGTTTGATCTTTCGAGCGGCCGGGGAGCTGTTTTTT.